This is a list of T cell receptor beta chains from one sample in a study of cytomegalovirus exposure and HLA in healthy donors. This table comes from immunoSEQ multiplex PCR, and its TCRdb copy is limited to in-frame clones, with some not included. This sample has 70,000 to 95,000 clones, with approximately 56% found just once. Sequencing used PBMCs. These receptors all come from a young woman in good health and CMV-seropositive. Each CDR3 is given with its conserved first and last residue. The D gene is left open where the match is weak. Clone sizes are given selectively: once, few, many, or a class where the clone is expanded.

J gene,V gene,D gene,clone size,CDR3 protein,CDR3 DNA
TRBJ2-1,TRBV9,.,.,CASSVTGLRSYNEQFF,TGTGCCAGCAGCGTAACAGGTCTCCGCTCCTACAATGAGCAGTTCTTC
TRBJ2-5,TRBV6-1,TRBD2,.,CASSEAASGGMETQYF,TGTGCCAGCAGTGAAGCGGCTAGCGGGGGGATGGAGACCCAGTACTTC
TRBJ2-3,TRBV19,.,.,CASMSTQGIWTDTQYF,TGTGCCAGTATGTCGACACAGGGCATCTGGACAGATACGCAGTATTTT
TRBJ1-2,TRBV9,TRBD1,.,CASSPGQGVYGYTF,TGTGCCAGCAGCCCGGGACAGGGGGTCTATGGCTACACCTTC
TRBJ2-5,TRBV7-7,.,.,CASSIGLAPEIQYF,TGTGCCAGCAGCATTGGGCTAGCCCCGGAGATCCAGTACTTC
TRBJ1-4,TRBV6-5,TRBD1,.,CASSRRAGGTEKLFF,TGTGCCAGCAGTCGACGGGCAGGGGGGACTGAAAAACTGTTTTTT
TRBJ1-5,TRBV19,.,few,CASSIMRGGDQPQHF,TGTGCCAGTAGTATTATGAGGGGAGGAGATCAGCCCCAGCATTTT
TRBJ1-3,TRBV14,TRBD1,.,CASSQQFGGTGRHTIYF,TGTGCCAGCAGCCAGCAATTCGGGGGGACAGGGCGGCACACCATATATTTT
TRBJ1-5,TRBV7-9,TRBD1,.,CASSRLGDRGPQPQHF,TGTGCCAGCAGCCGTTTAGGGGACAGGGGACCTCAGCCCCAGCATTTT
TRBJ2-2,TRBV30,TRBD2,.,CAWSVGLGGTGELFF,TGTGCCTGGAGTGTAGGCTTGGGGGGGACCGGGGAGCTGTTTTTT
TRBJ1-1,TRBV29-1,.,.,CGSEGLVEAFF,TGCGGATCGGAGGGGTTGGTAGAAGCTTTCTTT
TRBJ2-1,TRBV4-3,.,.,CASSPWAESSYNEQFF,TGCGCCAGCAGCCCCTGGGCAGAAAGCTCCTACAATGAGCAGTTCTTC
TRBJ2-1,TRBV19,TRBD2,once,CASSASGGAYNEQFF,TGTGCCAGTAGTGCTAGCGGGGGGGCCTACAATGAGCAGTTCTTC
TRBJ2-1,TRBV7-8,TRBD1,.,CASSFGTGGYNEQFF,TGTGCCAGCAGCTTTGGGACAGGGGGGTACAATGAGCAGTTCTTC
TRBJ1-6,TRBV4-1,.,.,CASSQDWYTSYNSPLHF,TGCGCCAGCAGCCAAGATTGGTATACTTCCTATAATTCACCCCTCCACTTT
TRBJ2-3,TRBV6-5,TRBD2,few,CASSGLAGGPDTQYF,TGTGCCAGCAGTGGACTAGCGGGGGGGCCGGATACGCAGTATTTT
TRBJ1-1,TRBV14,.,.,CASSPTDNFNTEAFF,TGTGCCAGCAGCCCGACAGACAATTTTAACACTGAAGCTTTCTTT
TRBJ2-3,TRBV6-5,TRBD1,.,CASSDRETDTQYF,TGTGCCAGCAGCGACAGGGAAACCGATACGCAGTATTTT
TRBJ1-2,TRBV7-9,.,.,CASSLDSRYTF,TGTGCCAGCAGCCTGGACAGTCGCTACACCTTC
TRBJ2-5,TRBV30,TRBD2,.,CAWGVLAGGAQYF,TGTGCCTGGGGTGTACTAGCGGGGGGGGCCCAGTACTTC
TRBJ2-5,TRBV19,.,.,CASSGGRGQETQYF,TGTGCCAGTAGTGGGGGCAGGGGACAAGAGACCCAGTACTTC
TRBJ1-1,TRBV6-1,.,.,CASKDSLNTEAFF,TGTGCCAGTAAGGACAGTTTGAACACTGAAGCTTTCTTT
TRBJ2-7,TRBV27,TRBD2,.,CASSPLTSGSSYEQYF,TGTGCCAGCAGTCCGCTTACTAGCGGATCCTCCTACGAGCAGTACTTC
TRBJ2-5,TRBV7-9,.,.,CASSSGRGQETQYF,TGTGCCAGCAGCTCCGGACGGGGCCAAGAGACCCAGTACTTC
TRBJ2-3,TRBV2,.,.,CASRGGGSTDTQYF,TGTGCCAGCAGGGGTGGAGGGAGCACAGATACGCAGTATTTT
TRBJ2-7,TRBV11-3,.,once,CASRDTGSSYEQYF,TGTGCCAGCAGAGACACAGGGAGCTCCTACGAGCAGTACTTC
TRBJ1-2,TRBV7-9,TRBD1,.,CASSPQGQVTRGYTF,TGTGCCAGCAGCCCCCAAGGACAGGTTACTCGTGGCTACACCTTC
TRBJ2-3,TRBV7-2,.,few,CASSSYTDTQYF,TGTGCCAGCAGCTCTTACACAGATACGCAGTATTTT
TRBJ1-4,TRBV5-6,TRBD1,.,CASSFRGNNEKLFF,TGTGCCAGCAGCTTCAGGGGGAATAATGAAAAACTGTTTTTT
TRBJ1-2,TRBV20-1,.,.,CSALIRGGYTF,TGCAGTGCTCTCATAAGAGGTGGCTACACCTTC
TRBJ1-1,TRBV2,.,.,CASSEQGTEAFF,TGTGCCAGCAGTGAACAGGGAACTGAAGCTTTCTTT
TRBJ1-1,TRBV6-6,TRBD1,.,CASGTGNRGTEAFF,TGTGCCAGTGGGACAGGCAATAGAGGTACTGAAGCTTTCTTT
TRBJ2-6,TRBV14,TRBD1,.,CASSQERGHGANVLTF,TGTGCCAGCAGCCAAGAGAGGGGGCATGGGGCCAACGTCCTGACTTTC
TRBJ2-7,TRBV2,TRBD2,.,CATQALAGSYEQYF,TGTGCCACTCAGGCACTAGCGGGGTCCTACGAGCAGTACTTC
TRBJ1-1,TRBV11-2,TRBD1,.,CASSSGQGRMNTEAFF,TGTGCCAGCAGCTCCGGACAGGGGCGCATGAACACTGAAGCTTTCTTT
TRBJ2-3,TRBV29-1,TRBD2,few,CSVDAGGTDTQYF,TGCAGCGTTGACGCGGGGGGCACAGATACGCAGTATTTT
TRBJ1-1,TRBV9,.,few,CASSVVQENTEAFF,TGTGCCAGCAGCGTAGTTCAGGAGAACACTGAAGCTTTCTTT
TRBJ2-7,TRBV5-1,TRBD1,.,CASSFGQGSYEQYF,TGCGCCAGCAGCTTCGGACAGGGATCTTACGAGCAGTACTTC
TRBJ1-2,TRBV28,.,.,CASSTDSYYGYTF,TGTGCCAGCTCTACGGACAGCTACTATGGCTACACCTTC
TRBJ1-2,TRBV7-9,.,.,CASSLAAYGYTF,TGTGCCAGCAGCTTAGCAGCGTATGGCTACACCTTC
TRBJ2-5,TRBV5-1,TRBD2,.,CASSWGGLAVGTRGETQYF,TGCGCCAGCAGCTGGGGGGGACTAGCGGTCGGAACAAGAGGAGAGACCCAGTACTTC
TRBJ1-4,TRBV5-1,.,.,CASSLVTGATNEKLFF,TGCGCCAGCAGCTTGGTCACGGGAGCAACTAATGAAAAACTGTTTTTT
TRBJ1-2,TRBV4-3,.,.,CASSQGGRGGYTF,TGCGCCAGCAGCCAAGGCGGTCGGGGTGGCTACACCTTC
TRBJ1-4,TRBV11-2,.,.,CASSWGRGNEKLFF,TGTGCCAGCAGCTGGGGCAGGGGTAATGAAAAACTGTTTTTT
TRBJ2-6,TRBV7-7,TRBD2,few,CASGVGRLVSGANVLTF,TGTGCTAGCGGGGTGGGGCGCCTGGTATCTGGGGCCAACGTCCTGACTTTC
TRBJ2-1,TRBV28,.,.,CASSFSSEQFF,TGTGCCAGCAGTTTTAGCTCGGAGCAGTTCTTC
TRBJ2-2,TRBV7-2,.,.,CASSPHRGELFF,TGTGCCAGCAGCCCCCATCGGGGGGAGCTGTTTTTT
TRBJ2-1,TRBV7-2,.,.,CASSRFYGADSYNEQFF,TGTGCCAGCAGCCGGTTTTACGGAGCGGACTCCTACAATGAGCAGTTCTTC
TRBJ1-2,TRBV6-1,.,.,CASSEAHREAAYGYTF,TGTGCCAGCAGTGAAGCTCACAGGGAAGCCGCTTATGGCTACACCTTC
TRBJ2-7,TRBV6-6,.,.,CASSYSSREYEQYF,TGTGCCAGCAGTTACTCTTCGAGGGAGTACGAGCAGTACTTC
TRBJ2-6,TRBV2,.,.,CASSEQGTGANVLTF,TGTGCCAGCAGTGAACAGGGCACTGGGGCCAACGTCCTGACTTTC
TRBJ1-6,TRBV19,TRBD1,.,CASTWGTGESPLHF,TGTGCCAGTACCTGGGGGACAGGGGAATCACCCCTCCACTTT
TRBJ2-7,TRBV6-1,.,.,CASSEQVDYEQYF,TGTGCCAGCAGTGAACAGGTAGACTACGAGCAGTACTTC